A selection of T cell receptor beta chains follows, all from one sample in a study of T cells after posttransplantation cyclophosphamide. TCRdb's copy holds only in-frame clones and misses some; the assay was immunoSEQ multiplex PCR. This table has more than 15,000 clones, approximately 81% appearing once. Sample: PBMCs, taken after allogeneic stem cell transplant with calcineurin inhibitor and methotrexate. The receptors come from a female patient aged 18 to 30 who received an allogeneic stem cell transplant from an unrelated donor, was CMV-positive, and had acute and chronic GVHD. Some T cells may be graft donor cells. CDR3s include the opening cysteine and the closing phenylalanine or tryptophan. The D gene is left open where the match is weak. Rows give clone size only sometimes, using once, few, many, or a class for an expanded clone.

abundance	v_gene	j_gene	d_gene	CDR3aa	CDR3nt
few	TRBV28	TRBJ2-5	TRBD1	CASSPQPGQGAVETQYF	TGTGCCAGCAGTCCTCAACCGGGACAGGGGGCAGTCGAGACCCAGTACTTC
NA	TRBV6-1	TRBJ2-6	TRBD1	CASRDRVSGANVLTF	TGTGCCAGCAGGGACAGGGTCTCTGGGGCCAACGTCCTGACTTTC
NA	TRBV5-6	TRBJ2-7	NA	CASSLLHPRGFYEQYF	TGTGCCAGCAGCTTGTTGCACCCCAGAGGGTTCTACGAGCAGTACTTC
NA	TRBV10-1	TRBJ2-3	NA	CASSESPTRRSDTQYF	TGCGCCAGCAGTGAGTCCCCAACCCGTCGGTCAGATACGCAGTATTTT
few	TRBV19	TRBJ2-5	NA	CASSEGRQETQYF	TGTGCCAGTAGTGAGGGCAGGCAAGAGACCCAGTACTTC
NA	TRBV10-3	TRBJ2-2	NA	CATRSGDTGELFF	TGTGCCACCCGATCAGGGGACACCGGGGAGCTGTTTTTT
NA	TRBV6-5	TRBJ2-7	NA	CASHPPGKPYEQYF	TGTGCCAGCCACCCCCCCGGGAAACCCTACGAGCAGTACTTC
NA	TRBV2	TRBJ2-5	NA	CASSLVREGIQETQYF	TGTGCCAGCAGCCTAGTCCGGGAAGGCATCCAAGAGACCCAGTACTTC
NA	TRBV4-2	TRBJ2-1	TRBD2	CASSPGLEGYNEQFF	TGTGCCAGCAGCCCCGGACTAGAGGGTTACAATGAGCAGTTCTTC
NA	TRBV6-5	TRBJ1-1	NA	CASSYGPGGTEAFF	TGTGCCAGCAGTTACGGTCCGGGAGGGACTGAAGCTTTCTTT
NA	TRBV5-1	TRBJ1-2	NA	CASSRTDNGYTF	TGCGCCAGCAGCCGGACAGACAATGGCTACACCTTC
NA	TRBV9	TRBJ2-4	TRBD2	CASSVYDSGTGVKYF	TGTGCCAGCAGCGTATATGATAGCGGGACCGGTGTTAAGTACTTC
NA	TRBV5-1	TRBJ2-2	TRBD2	CASSLAGGVELFF	TGCGCCAGCAGCTTGGCGGGAGGGGTCGAGCTGTTTTTT
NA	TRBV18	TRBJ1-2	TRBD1	CASSPTDRGDYGYTF	TGTGCCAGCTCACCTACGGACAGGGGTGACTATGGCTACACCTTC
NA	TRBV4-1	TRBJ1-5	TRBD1	CASSQTDRAGYNQPQHF	TGCGCCAGCAGCCAGACGGACAGGGCCGGGTACAATCAGCCCCAGCATTTT
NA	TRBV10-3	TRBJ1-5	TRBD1	CAISDPTGVDQPQHF	TGTGCCATCAGTGACCCGACAGGGGTGGATCAGCCCCAGCATTTT
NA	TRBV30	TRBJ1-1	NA	CAWSPGFEAFF	TGTGCCTGGAGTCCCGGGTTTGAAGCTTTCTTT
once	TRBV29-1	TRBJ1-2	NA	CSVRGPGGYTF	TGCAGCGTTCGCGGGCCGGGGGGCTACACCTTC
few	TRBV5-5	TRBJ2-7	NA	CASSSAGLVGHEQYF	TGTGCCAGCAGCTCTGCAGGCCTTGTAGGCCACGAGCAGTACTTC
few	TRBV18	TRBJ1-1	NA	CASSRTQNTEAFF	TGTGCCAGCTCACGTACACAGAACACTGAAGCTTTCTTT
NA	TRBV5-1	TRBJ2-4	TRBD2	CASSLVPSGRGQDIQYF	TGCGCCAGCAGCTTGGTTCCTAGCGGGAGAGGTCAGGACATTCAGTACTTC
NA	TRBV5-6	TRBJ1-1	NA	CASSPEGVAHTEAFF	TGTGCCAGCAGCCCCGAGGGGGTAGCTCACACTGAAGCTTTCTTT
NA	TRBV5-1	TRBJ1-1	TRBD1	CASSLTGVAEAFF	TGCGCCAGCAGCCTTACAGGGGTTGCTGAAGCTTTCTTT
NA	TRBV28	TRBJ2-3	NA	CASSTYFSTDTQYF	TGTGCCAGCAGCACTTATTTTAGCACAGATACGCAGTATTTT
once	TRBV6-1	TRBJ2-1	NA	CASSPGLDEQFF	TGTGCCAGCTCCCCAGGGCTGGATGAGCAGTTCTTC
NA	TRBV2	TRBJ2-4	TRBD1	CASSGLTGSLAKNIQYF	TGTGCCAGCAGTGGACTGACAGGGTCCCTAGCCAAAAACATTCAGTACTTC
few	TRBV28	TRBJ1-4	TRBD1	CASKDRGVGEKLFF	TGTGCCAGCAAAGACAGGGGGGTCGGGGAAAAACTGTTTTTT
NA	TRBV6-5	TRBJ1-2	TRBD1	CASSYSRQGVYYGYTF	TGTGCCAGCAGTTACTCTAGACAGGGGGTTTACTATGGCTACACCTTC
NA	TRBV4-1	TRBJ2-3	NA	CASSQVQAYGTDTQYF	TGCGCCAGCAGCCAAGTTCAAGCGTATGGCACAGATACGCAGTATTTT
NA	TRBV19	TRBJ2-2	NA	CASSPGSHTGELFF	TGTGCCAGTAGCCCCGGGTCTCACACCGGGGAGCTGTTTTTT
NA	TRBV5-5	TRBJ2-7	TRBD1	CASRHEWTGALTYEQYF	TGTGCCAGCAGACACGAATGGACAGGCGCCTTAACCTACGAGCAGTACTTC
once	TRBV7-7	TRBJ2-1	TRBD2	CASTLGLAGYNEQFF	TGTGCCAGCACCCTAGGACTAGCGGGATACAATGAGCAGTTCTTC
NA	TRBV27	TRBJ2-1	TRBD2	CASSFLAGGTYNEQFF	TGTGCCAGCAGTTTTCTGGCGGGAGGAACCTACAATGAGCAGTTCTTC
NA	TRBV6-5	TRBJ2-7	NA	CASSYSSGEGYEQYF	TGTGCCAGCAGTTACTCGTCGGGAGAGGGCTACGAGCAGTACTTC
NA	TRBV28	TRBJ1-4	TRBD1	CASRGTGINEKLFF	TGTGCCAGCAGGGGGACAGGGATTAATGAAAAACTGTTTTTT
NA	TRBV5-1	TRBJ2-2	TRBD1	CASSGGQGRGTGELFF	TGCGCCAGCAGCGGGGGACAGGGGAGAGGTACCGGGGAGCTGTTTTTT
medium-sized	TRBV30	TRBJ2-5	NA	CAYEDFQETQYF	TGTGCCTACGAGGACTTCCAAGAGACCCAGTACTTC
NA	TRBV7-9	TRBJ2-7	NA	CASSLVGGYEQYF	TGTGCCAGCAGCTTAGTAGGGGGCTACGAGCAGTACTTC
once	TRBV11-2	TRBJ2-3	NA	CASSTWDTESTDTQYF	TGTGCCAGCAGCACCTGGGACACCGAATCCACAGATACGCAGTATTTT
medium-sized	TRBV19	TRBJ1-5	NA	CARPQSTDARYSNQPQHF	TGTGCCAGGCCACAATCGACAGACGCTCGATATAGCAATCAGCCCCAGCATTTT
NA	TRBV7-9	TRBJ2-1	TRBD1	CASSRGTGVYNEQFF	TGTGCCAGCAGCCGCGGGACAGGGGTCTACAATGAGCAGTTCTTC
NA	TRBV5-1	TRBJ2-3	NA	CASSLLGSRADTQYF	TGCGCCAGCAGCTTGTTAGGGAGTCGGGCAGATACGCAGTATTTT
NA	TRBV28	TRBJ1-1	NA	CASSPPGTKAFF	TGTGCCAGCAGTCCGCCCGGGACAAAAGCTTTCTTT
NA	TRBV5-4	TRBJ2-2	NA	CASSLDGTGELFF	TGTGCCAGCAGCTTGGACGGGACCGGGGAGCTGTTTTTT
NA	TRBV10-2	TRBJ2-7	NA	CASSEGLARTHEQYF	TGCGCCAGCAGTGAGGGTCTAGCGAGGACCCACGAGCAGTACTTC
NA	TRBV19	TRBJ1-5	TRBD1	CASKDRGNQPQHF	TGTGCCAGTAAGGACAGGGGCAATCAGCCCCAGCATTTT
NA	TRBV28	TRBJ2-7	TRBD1	CATGDREQYF	TGTGCCACAGGGGACAGGGAGCAGTACTTC
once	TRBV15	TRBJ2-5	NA	CATSRPGQSVEQYF	TGTGCCACCAGCAGACCGGGACAATCGGTAGAGCAGTACTTC
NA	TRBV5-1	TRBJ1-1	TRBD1	CASSSTGGSARTEAFF	TGCGCCAGCAGCTCCACAGGGGGCAGTGCAAGGACTGAAGCTTTCTTT
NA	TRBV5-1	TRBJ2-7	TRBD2	CASSLSELAGAYEQYF	TGCGCCAGCAGCTTATCTGAACTAGCGGGAGCCTACGAGCAGTACTTC